These T cell receptor beta chains were read from a single sample in a study of T-cell memory formation after mild COVID-19. TCRdb re-derived calls from the 5' RACE reads in MiXCR, one entry per CDR3 protein. The data show about 38,000 distinct CDR3 sequences, with approximately 10% seen just once and less than 30% held by the top ten. Sequencing input: PBMCs or a T cell subset sorted from them (not recorded which). The receptors shown here come from a man younger than 35 who had mild COVID-19 (a few samples of this study predate the infection). Cell type and time point are not known. CDR3s include the opening cysteine and the closing phenylalanine or tryptophan. Fields, in order: CDR3 DNA, CDR3 protein, CDR3 length, V gene, D gene, J gene, clone size. The D gene is left open where the match is weak. Only part of the rows carry a size: once, few, many, or a class if the clone is expanded.

CDR3 DNA: TGTGCCAGCACCAAACCCAGGGGAGAGACCCAGTACTTC
CDR3 protein: CASTKPRGETQYF
CDR3 length: 13
V gene: TRBV7-8
D gene: -
J gene: TRBJ2-5
clone size: many

CDR3 DNA: TGTGCCAGCAGCCCGGACACATCCTACGAGCAGTACTTC
CDR3 protein: CASSPDTSYEQYF
CDR3 length: 13
V gene: TRBV4-2
D gene: -
J gene: TRBJ2-7
clone size: many

CDR3 DNA: TGCAGCGTTGCTTTAGGAATGAAGGTCTCTGGGGCCAACGTCCTGACTTTC
CDR3 protein: CSVALGMKVSGANVLTF
CDR3 length: 17
V gene: TRBV29-1
D gene: -
J gene: TRBJ2-6
clone size: medium-sized

CDR3 DNA: TGTGCCAGCAGCTTAAGTAGGGGCGATACGCAGTATTTT
CDR3 protein: CASSLSRGDTQYF
CDR3 length: 13
V gene: TRBV7-3
D gene: -
J gene: TRBJ2-3
clone size: many

CDR3 DNA: TGTGCCAGCAGCTTGGCCGAGGGGGGGCATTTGGATACGCAGTATTTT
CDR3 protein: CASSLAEGGHLDTQYF
CDR3 length: 16
V gene: TRBV5-5
D gene: -
J gene: TRBJ2-3
clone size: many

CDR3 DNA: TGTGCCAGCAGCTCTGGGGCAGGGGGAAGAAAAAAAGTCGACGAGCAGTACTTC
CDR3 protein: CASSSGAGGRKKVDEQYF
CDR3 length: 18
V gene: TRBV7-6
D gene: TRBD1
J gene: TRBJ2-7
clone size: many

CDR3 DNA: TGCAGTGCTCCCCCTTCTAGCGGGGGGGGAGATACGCAGTATTTT
CDR3 protein: CSAPPSSGGGDTQYF
CDR3 length: 15
V gene: TRBV20-1
D gene: TRBD2
J gene: TRBJ2-3
clone size: many

CDR3 DNA: TGTGCCAGCAGTTATGGAGGCCTTAGTAATTCACCCCTCCACTTT
CDR3 protein: CASSYGGLSNSPLHF
CDR3 length: 15
V gene: TRBV6-5
D gene: -
J gene: TRBJ1-6
clone size: many

CDR3 DNA: TGCGCCAGCAGTCCGTACACGGGGTTCAGTGAAGCTTTCTTT
CDR3 protein: CASSPYTGFSEAFF
CDR3 length: 14
V gene: TRBV23-1
D gene: -
J gene: TRBJ1-1
clone size: many

CDR3 DNA: TGTGCCAGCAGCCTAAGCGAAATGAGCGGGGGGGCAGGAGAGACCCAGTACTTC
CDR3 protein: CASSLSEMSGGAGETQYF
CDR3 length: 18
V gene: TRBV7-9
D gene: TRBD2
J gene: TRBJ2-5
clone size: many

CDR3 DNA: TGTGCCAGCAAAACGGACCTCAACTATGGCTACACCTTC
CDR3 protein: CASKTDLNYGYTF
CDR3 length: 13
V gene: TRBV6-5
D gene: -
J gene: TRBJ1-2
clone size: many

CDR3 DNA: TGTGCCAGCAGTCATCAAAGAAGACAGGGACGCACAGATACGCAGTATTTT
CDR3 protein: CASSHQRRQGRTDTQYF
CDR3 length: 17
V gene: TRBV28
D gene: TRBD1
J gene: TRBJ2-3
clone size: many

CDR3 DNA: TGTGCTAGTGGCTCTAGCGGCCAAGAGACCCAGTACTTC
CDR3 protein: CASGSSGQETQYF
CDR3 length: 13
V gene: TRBV12-5
D gene: TRBD2
J gene: TRBJ2-5
clone size: many

CDR3 DNA: TGTGCCAGCAGCTTAGTGGGAGAGGTCGTTGACGAGCAGTACTTC
CDR3 protein: CASSLVGEVVDEQYF
CDR3 length: 15
V gene: TRBV7-2
D gene: -
J gene: TRBJ2-7
clone size: many

CDR3 DNA: TGTGCCAGCAGCCATTCAGGGTTCACAGATACGCAGTATTTT
CDR3 protein: CASSHSGFTDTQYF
CDR3 length: 14
V gene: TRBV3-1
D gene: -
J gene: TRBJ2-3
clone size: many

CDR3 DNA: TGCAGCGTTGAAGAAGGGTCAGGGATAGCGGAGACCCAGTACTTC
CDR3 protein: CSVEEGSGIAETQYF
CDR3 length: 15
V gene: TRBV29-1
D gene: -
J gene: TRBJ2-5
clone size: -

CDR3 DNA: TGTGCCAGCAGCTTAGAATCCCAGGGTTCAGGTGGCTACACCTTC
CDR3 protein: CASSLESQGSGGYTF
CDR3 length: 15
V gene: TRBV11-2
D gene: -
J gene: TRBJ1-2
clone size: -

CDR3 DNA: TGCAGTGCTGGGACTAGCGGGGGGGCCGGCAATGAGCAGTTCTTC
CDR3 protein: CSAGTSGGAGNEQFF
CDR3 length: 15
V gene: TRBV20-1
D gene: TRBD2
J gene: TRBJ2-1
clone size: many

CDR3 DNA: TGTGCCAGCAGTTTAAGCAGATACGAGCAGTACTTC
CDR3 protein: CASSLSRYEQYF
CDR3 length: 12
V gene: TRBV12-3/TRBV12-4
D gene: -
J gene: TRBJ2-7
clone size: -

CDR3 DNA: TGTGCCAGCAGTCGCTCGGGACAGGCAAACGATGAGCAGTTCTTC
CDR3 protein: CASSRSGQANDEQFF
CDR3 length: 15
V gene: TRBV6-4
D gene: TRBD1
J gene: TRBJ2-1
clone size: many

CDR3 DNA: TGTGCCAGAAGAGGAAATAGCAATCAGCCCCAGCATTTT
CDR3 protein: CARRGNSNQPQHF
CDR3 length: 13
V gene: TRBV5-3
D gene: -
J gene: TRBJ1-5
clone size: -

CDR3 DNA: TGTGCCAGCAGCTTAACGGGGGGGCGAAACATTCAGTACTTC
CDR3 protein: CASSLTGGRNIQYF
CDR3 length: 14
V gene: TRBV7-3
D gene: -
J gene: TRBJ2-4
clone size: many

CDR3 DNA: TGCGCCAGCAGCCAGACCCGGGGGAAAAACATTCAGTACTTC
CDR3 protein: CASSQTRGKNIQYF
CDR3 length: 14
V gene: TRBV4-3
D gene: -
J gene: TRBJ2-4
clone size: few

CDR3 DNA: TGTGCCAGCAGTCGGACAGGTCTGGCCTCTGGCTACACCTTC
CDR3 protein: CASSRTGLASGYTF
CDR3 length: 14
V gene: TRBV6-5
D gene: TRBD1
J gene: TRBJ1-2
clone size: many

CDR3 DNA: TGCAGCGTTGAAGTTCGGGCAGACGAGCAGTACTTC
CDR3 protein: CSVEVRADEQYF
CDR3 length: 12
V gene: TRBV29-1
D gene: -
J gene: TRBJ2-7
clone size: medium-sized